This T cell receptor (beta chain) was sequenced in a study of beta chain features in type 1 diabetes. Study overall: All samples yielded 107,917,701 examined sorted cells. Overall study findings and caveats: Shorter templates might be favored by PCR, equally in patients and controls.

In regard to this clone: Its specificity is not known.

CD4+ naive, central memory, regulatory and stem cell-like memory subsets were isolated by sorting on CD45RO/CCR7/CD25/CD127/CD95/CD27. Since all of the isolated RNA was reverse transcribed, expressed TCRB transcripts were what got sequenced. TCRdb's table, derived via immunoSEQ multiplex PCR, lists solely in-frame clones and lacks some. The sample records hundreds of thousands of clones, about 30% being singletons. CDR1 and CDR2 from the germline V gene are SQVTM and ANQGSEA. V was clipped by 6 bases and J by 0 bases, with 15 bases between them. The CDR3 extends over 15 amino acids. The receptor was isolated from a man aged 18 to 30 in good health. The sample comprised naive CD4+ T cells from blood. This chain links TRBV29-1 with TRBJ2-1, with D perhaps matching TRBD2 (6 bases). DNA for the CDR3: TGCAGCGTGCAAGGGGACTCAAGCTCCTACAATGAGCAGTTCTTC. Protein product: CSVQGDSSSYNEQFF.